These T cell receptor beta chains were read from a single sample in a study of early T cells in non-severe SARS-CoV-2 infection. Using its own MiXCR run on the 5' RACE reads, TCRdb lists one record per CDR3 protein. This sample has 69,000 or so distinct CDR3 sequences, with around 4.2% found just once. This sample comprised whole blood, obtained at baseline. These receptors were obtained from an adult who was a healthcare worker with PCR-confirmed SARS-CoV-2 infection or an uninfected control (not recorded which). The donor label of this sample is uncertain. The CDR3 runs from the conserved cysteine through the conserved F or W. D genes are given only for firm matches. Not all rows give a size; the values are once, few, many and, for expanded clones, a class.

size,D,V,J,CDR3,DNA
.,.,TRBV10-3,TRBJ1-3,CAISEIMGSQSTIYF,TGTGCCATCAGTGAGATTATGGGTTCCCAGAGCACCATATATTTT
many,.,TRBV2,TRBJ1-5,CASIGDGNQPQHF,TGTGCCAGCATTGGGGACGGCAATCAGCCCCAGCATTTT
many,.,TRBV6-6,TRBJ1-5,CASSPDIPQRQPQHF,TGTGCCAGCAGCCCTGACATACCCCAGAGACAGCCCCAGCATTTT
medium-sized,.,TRBV15,TRBJ1-5,CATSRDSGSPQPQHF,TGTGCCACCAGCAGAGATTCGGGGTCCCCTCAGCCCCAGCATTTT
.,.,TRBV20-1,TRBJ1-5,CSAREGLGQPQHF,TGCAGTGCTAGAGAGGGGTTAGGGCAGCCCCAGCATTTT
many,TRBD1,TRBV2,TRBJ1-6,CASRADRGDNSPLHF,TGTGCCAGCAGGGCGGACAGGGGGGATAATTCACCCCTCCACTTT
many,.,TRBV5-1,TRBJ1-6,CASSLDGQTNSPLHF,TGCGCCAGCAGCTTGGACGGGCAGACGAATTCACCCCTCCACTTT
.,.,TRBV6-2/TRBV6-3,TRBJ2-7,CASSYQPPLSTYEQYF,TGTGCCAGCAGTTACCAACCCCCATTATCAACCTACGAGCAGTACTTC
few,.,TRBV2,TRBJ2-3,CASSRTLRDTQYF,TGTGCCAGCAGTCGAACCCTTAGGGATACGCAGTATTTT
.,TRBD1,TRBV7-3,TRBJ2-7,CASSLDRGPINEQYF,TGTGCCAGCAGCTTAGACAGGGGGCCGATCAACGAGCAGTACTTC
.,.,TRBV20-1,TRBJ2-1,CSAGWIEQFF,TGCAGTGCTGGGTGGATTGAGCAGTTCTTC
.,TRBD1,TRBV19,TRBJ1-5,CASIPAGGRHQPQHF,TGTGCCAGTATCCCGGCAGGGGGAAGACATCAGCCCCAGCATTTT
.,.,TRBV7-2,TRBJ1-5,CASSKGENGNQPQHF,TGTGCCAGCAGCAAAGGGGAAAACGGCAATCAGCCCCAGCATTTT
few,.,TRBV7-2,TRBJ2-5,CASNPGAGETQYF,TGTGCCAGCAACCCGGGGGCGGGGGAGACCCAGTACTTC
many,TRBD1,TRBV7-9,TRBJ2-5,CASSGTARETQYF,TGTGCCAGCAGCGGGACAGCGCGGGAGACCCAGTACTTC
few,TRBD1,TRBV19,TRBJ2-7,CASREGAEQYF,TGTGCCAGCCGTGAGGGGGCCGAGCAGTACTTC
many,.,TRBV7-3,TRBJ2-1,CASSSPSYNEQFF,TGTGCCAGCAGCTCCCCCTCCTACAATGAGCAGTTCTTC
few,TRBD1,TRBV7-2,TRBJ1-2,CASSSRNTGTGGSNYGYTF,TGTGCCAGCAGCTCCCGCAACACCGGGACAGGGGGTTCTAACTATGGCTACACCTTC
many,TRBD2,TRBV27,TRBJ2-1,CASSLWTSGVTYNEQFF,TGTGCCAGCAGTTTATGGACTAGCGGGGTTACCTACAATGAGCAGTTCTTC
.,TRBD2,TRBV2,TRBJ2-3,CASSGVAGTPTDTQYF,TGTGCCAGCAGTGGGGTAGCGGGGACCCCCACAGATACGCAGTATTTT
once,.,TRBV21-1,TRBJ2-4,CASSKVGSAKNIQYF,TGTGCCAGCAGCAAAGTGGGGTCGGCAAAAAACATTCAGTACTTC
many,.,TRBV3-1,TRBJ1-1,CASSLSGVVGTEAFF,TGTGCCAGCAGCCTCAGTGGGGTGGTGGGCACTGAAGCTTTCTTT
few,TRBD1,TRBV5-1,TRBJ1-1,CASSLGTGVAFF,TGCGCCAGCAGCCTGGGGACAGGCGTAGCTTTCTTT
many,.,TRBV4-3,TRBJ2-7,CASSQGSRAVSYEQYF,TGCGCCAGCAGCCAAGGGAGCAGGGCCGTCTCCTACGAGCAGTACTTC
many,.,TRBV6-2/TRBV6-3,TRBJ2-1,CAATAPYNEQFF,TGTGCCGCCACCGCTCCATACAATGAGCAGTTCTTC
few,TRBD1,TRBV12-3/TRBV12-4,TRBJ2-5,CASRHQGQGQETQYF,TGTGCCAGCAGGCACCAGGGACAGGGACAAGAGACCCAGTACTTC
many,.,TRBV28,TRBJ2-7,CASTLYLQDKNEQYF,TGTGCCAGCACGCTGTACCTCCAGGACAAAAACGAGCAGTACTTC
many,.,TRBV6-5,TRBJ2-5,CASSYSGAAGSETQYF,TGTGCCAGCAGTTACTCTGGGGCCGCGGGGTCGGAGACCCAGTACTTC
.,TRBD1,TRBV13,TRBJ1-1,CASSTGQGQNTEAFF,TGTGCCAGCAGCACGGGACAGGGGCAGAACACTGAAGCTTTCTTT
.,.,TRBV6-1,TRBJ2-5,CASSGPSTQETQYF,TGTGCCAGCAGTGGACCCTCCACCCAAGAGACCCAGTACTTC
.,.,TRBV11-1,TRBJ2-7,CASSFPTASYEQYF,TGTGCCAGCAGCTTCCCGACAGCCTCCTACGAGCAGTACTTC
many,.,TRBV7-7,TRBJ2-5,CASSSNVYQETQYF,TGTGCTAGCAGCTCAAACGTGTACCAAGAGACCCAGTACTTC
.,.,TRBV24-1,TRBJ1-2,CATSDFPGGYTF,TGTGCCACCAGTGATTTCCCGGGGGGCTACACCTTC
many,.,TRBV12-3/TRBV12-4,TRBJ2-6,CASSLGWSRAYSGANVLTF,TGTGCCAGCAGTTTAGGATGGTCCAGGGCTTACTCTGGGGCCAACGTCCTGACTTTC
many,TRBD1,TRBV19,TRBJ2-5,CATSPRPGGEETQYF,TGTGCCACCTCACCTCGGCCAGGGGGCGAAGAGACCCAGTACTTC
.,TRBD2,TRBV29-1,TRBJ2-1,CSVAGGGDEQFF,TGCAGCGTAGCGGGGGGAGGGGATGAGCAGTTCTTC
few,.,TRBV20-1,TRBJ1-5,CSARDPRQGGQPQHF,TGCAGTGCTAGAGACCCTCGGCAGGGAGGTCAGCCCCAGCATTTT
many,.,TRBV7-2,TRBJ1-2,CASSFNSDGYTF,TGTGCCAGCAGTTTCAACAGTGACGGCTACACCTTC
many,.,TRBV30,TRBJ2-7,CAWRSRGDGAYEQYF,TGTGCCTGGAGGTCCCGCGGGGACGGGGCCTACGAGCAGTACTTC
many,.,TRBV20-1,TRBJ1-6,CSAFQGYNSPLHF,TGCAGTGCTTTTCAGGGGTATAATTCACCCCTCCACTTT
many,.,TRBV20-1,TRBJ1-6,CSAPPEGRASPLHF,TGCAGTGCTCCCCCCGAGGGTAGAGCTTCACCCCTCCACTTT
many,.,TRBV4-2,TRBJ1-6,CASSQDLVSPWAPLHF,TGTGCCAGCAGCCAAGATCTAGTGTCACCTTGGGCACCCCTCCACTTT
few,.,TRBV5-5,TRBJ1-6,CASSLYDSSYNSPLHF,TGTGCCAGCAGCTTGTATGACAGCTCCTATAATTCACCCCTCCACTTT